One sample yielded the 12 T cell receptor beta chains listed below, sequenced in a study of vaccination effects on CD4 cells after COVID-19 (dated by TCRdb to between 2022 and 2023). After about 9 days of culture, CD4+ T cells were isolated with the EasySep CD4+ T cell isolation kit. Each participant received two doses of an mRNA SARS-CoV-2 vaccine, either BNT162b2 or mRNA-1273. Their cognate antigens are unknown. The protocol used for the library was the immunoSEQ multiplex PCR assay. As stored in TCRdb, this immuneACCESS dataset retains in-frame rearrangements with V and J assigned. A fraction of the clones does not appear; measured against another copy, unresolved V genes explain less than half of the discrepancy, and the remainder lacks a known reason. This sample holds 65,000 to 90,000 clones; around 70% were observed only once. 2% to 3% of the sample is taken by the ten largest. Sequenced material: CD4+ T cells from PBMCs cultured without peptide, taken after COVID-19 vaccination. These receptors came from a human donor who received a COVID-19 vaccine.

V is TRBV7-3 and J is TRBJ2-2, with 8 bases that match TRBD2. The CDR3 has 16 amino acids. Germline V gene data show CDR1 as SGHTA and CDR2 as FQGTGA. V dropped 3 bases and J dropped 3; count of bases not matched to a gene: 6. CDR3 amino acids: CASSFGGGPDTGELFF. The CDR3 DNA reads TGTGCCAGCAGCTTCGGGGGGGGCCCTGACACCGGGGAGCTGTTTTTT.

The chain uses TRBV6-1 and TRBJ2-3; 10 positions match TRBD2. The CDR3 consists of 15 residues. With V trimmed by 3 bases and J by 1 base, 1 base remained unmatched. Germline loops: CDR1 MNHNS, CDR2 SASEGT. Here the CDR3 reads CASSDTSGGTDTQYF. As DNA, the CDR3 is TGTGCCAGCAGTGATACTAGCGGGGGCACAGATACGCAGTATTTT.

This chain links TRBV5-8 with TRBJ1-6; D unclear. There are 17 residues in the CDR3. CDR1 is SGHTS, CDR2 YDEGEE, per germline. Trimming took off 3 bases at V and 7 bases at J, with 20 bases between the two ends. The CDR3 DNA is TGTGCCAGCAGCTCACTCAAAACAACCACTGGGAATTCACCCCTCCACTTT. It yields the protein CASSSLKTTTGNSPLHF.

The rearrangement joins TRBV5-5 to TRBJ2-6; possible D gene TRBD1, 5 bases. Germline CDR1 is SGHKS and CDR2 is YYEKEE (reference sequence). V shed 4 bases and J shed 2 bases, with 13 bases lying between them. This CDR3 contains 16 residues. CDR3 residues: CASSLSQGAGANVLTF. In DNA, the CDR3 is TGTGCCAGCAGCCTCTCCCAGGGCGCTGGGGCCAACGTCCTGACTTTC.

The chain uses TRBV30 and TRBJ2-1; possible D gene TRBD2, 6 bases. CDR1 is GTSNPN, CDR2 SVGIG, per germline (reference sequence). V was cut by 1 base and J by 6 bases, with 16 bases left in between. This CDR3 contains 15 residues. DNA for the CDR3: TGTGCCTGGAGTGAAGCCGCGGGGTTCGTCAATGAGCAGTTCTTC. Its protein is CAWSEAAGFVNEQFF.

V usage is TRBV12-2 and J usage is TRBJ1-1. TRBV12-2 is a pseudogene segment. CDR3 size: 16 residues. The CDR3 region is CASRLKVQRLNTEAFF. CDR3 DNA: TGTGCAAGTCGCTTAAAGGTCCAGAGATTGAACACTGAAGCTTTCTTT.

The genes are TRBV7-3 and TRBJ2-7; D unresolved. Germline V CDR1 and CDR2: SGHTA, FQGTGA. CDR3 length equals 19 residues. V gave up 3 bases and J gave up 0 bases, with 24 bases separating them. This CDR3 reads CASSFEVQPRALSSYEQYV. DNA for the CDR3: TGTGCCAGCAGCTTCGAGGTCCAGCCGCGAGCTCTAAGCTCCTACGAGCAGTACGTC.

This clone was recorded once. This chain uses TRBV13 with TRBJ2-2; 8 nucleotides line up with TRBD1. The CDR3 spans 16 residues. The V and J ends lost 3 bases and 1 base, in that order; junction bases with no gene match: 4. Germline CDR1 PRHDT, CDR2 FYEKMQ (reference sequence). DNA for the CDR3: TGTGCCAGCAGCTTCCGACAGGGGAAGAACACCGGGGAGCTGTTTTTT. It encodes CASSFRQGKNTGELFF.

This sequence joins TRBV12-3 or TRBV12-4 and TRBJ1-2; TRBD1 is a possible D gene (5 bases). The ends were cut back, 3 bases at V and 9 bases at J, with 11 bases in the middle. The CDR3 covers 12 residues. The CDR3 spells CASSFRAQRYTF. The CDR3 coding sequence is TGTGCCAGCAGTTTCAGGGCTCAGCGCTACACCTTC.

This clone was found a few times. The J gene is TRBJ1-5, the V gene TRBV9, with 7 bases aligning to TRBD1. The germline V gene has CDR1 SGDLS and CDR2 YYNGEE. This CDR3 has 14 residues. The V segment lost 4 bases and the J segment 7 bases; nucleotides outside the gene matches: 8. Here the CDR3 reads CASSTGTATQPQHF. CDR3 DNA sequence: TGTGCCAGCAGCACTGGGACAGCAACCCAGCCCCAGCATTTT.

V gene TRBV5-1 combines with J gene TRBJ1-3; D remains ambiguous. The CDR3 totals 14 residues. Trimming cost V 0 bases and J 0 bases, with 4 bases left between them. Germline V lookup: CDR1 SGHRS, CDR2 YFSETQ. CDR3 region: CASSLVSSGNTIYF. The CDR3, as DNA: TGCGCCAGCAGCTTGGTTTCCTCTGGAAACACCATATATTTT. Using reference TRBV5-1 and TRBJ1-3 for the parts outside the CDR3, the full variable domain is KAGVTQTPRYLIKTRGQQVTLSCSPISGHRSVSWYQQTPGQGLQFLFEYFSETQRNKGNFPGRFSGRQFSNSRSEMNVSTLELGDSALYLCASSLVSSGNTIYFGEGSWLTVV.

This chain uses TRBV24-1 with TRBJ1-2; D gene unclear. Trimming stripped 3 bases from V and 4 bases from J, with 5 bases between. Germline CDR1 KGHDR, CDR2 SFDVKD. The CDR3 sequence is 12 residues long. In DNA, the CDR3 is TGTGCCACCAGTGATACCAGCTATGGCTACACCTTC. Protein sequence: CATSDTSYGYTF.